The sequence of this TCR beta chain was determined in a study of shared clonotypes between healthy human individuals. The assay was immunoSEQ multiplex PCR, and TCRdb's table has in-frame clones only and misses some. This table has about 650,000 clones, roughly 95% appearing once. There are 13 residues in the CDR3. Per germline, CDR1 MDHEN and CDR2 SYDVKM. Notes on the study in general: The study generally estimated greater richness for naive than memory subsets.

Note on this clone: No antigen is known for it.

The naive CD8 fraction comprised CD45RO-negative cells positively selected for CCR7 and excluded terminally differentiated effector memory CD45RA+ cells. The sequence derives from a woman in her twenties or thirties in good health. The sequenced sample was naive CD8+ T cells sorted from blood. This chain connects TRBV28 to TRBJ2-5; 9 bases match TRBD2. TRBJ2-7 explains the end of the DNA better; the J call may be wrong. This CDR3 is CATKAGGSYEQYF. CDR3 sequence (DNA): TGTGCCACCAAGGCGGGAGGGTCCTACGAGCAGTACTTC.